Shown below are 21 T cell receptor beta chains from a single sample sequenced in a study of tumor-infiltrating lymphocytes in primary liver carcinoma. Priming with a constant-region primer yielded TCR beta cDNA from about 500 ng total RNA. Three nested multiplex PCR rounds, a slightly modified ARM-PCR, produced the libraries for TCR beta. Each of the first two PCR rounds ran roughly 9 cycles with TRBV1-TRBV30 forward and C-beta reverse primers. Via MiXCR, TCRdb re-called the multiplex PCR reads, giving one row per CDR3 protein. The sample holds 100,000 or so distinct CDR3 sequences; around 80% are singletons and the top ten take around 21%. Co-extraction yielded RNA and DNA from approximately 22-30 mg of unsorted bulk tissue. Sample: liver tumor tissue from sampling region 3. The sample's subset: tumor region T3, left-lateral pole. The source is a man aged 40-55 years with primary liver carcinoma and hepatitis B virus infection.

The CDR3 DNA is TGCGGTGTTGAGAGTAGCGGGTATTCCTCCTACAATGAGCAGTTCTTC. This encodes CGVESSGYSSYNEQFF. The chain carries TRBV29-1 and TRBJ2-1, with 7 bases aligning to TRBD2. The CDR3 is made up of 16 amino acids. CDR1 and CDR2 (germline): SQVTM, ANQGSEA.

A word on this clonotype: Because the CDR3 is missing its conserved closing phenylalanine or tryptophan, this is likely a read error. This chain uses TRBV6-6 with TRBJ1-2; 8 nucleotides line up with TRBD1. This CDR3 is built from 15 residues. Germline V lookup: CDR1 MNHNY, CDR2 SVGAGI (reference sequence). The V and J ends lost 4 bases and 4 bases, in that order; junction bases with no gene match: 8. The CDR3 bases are TGTGCCAGCAGTTCCGGCGACGGGACAGGCTATGGCTACACCTCT. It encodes CASSSGDGTGYGYTS.

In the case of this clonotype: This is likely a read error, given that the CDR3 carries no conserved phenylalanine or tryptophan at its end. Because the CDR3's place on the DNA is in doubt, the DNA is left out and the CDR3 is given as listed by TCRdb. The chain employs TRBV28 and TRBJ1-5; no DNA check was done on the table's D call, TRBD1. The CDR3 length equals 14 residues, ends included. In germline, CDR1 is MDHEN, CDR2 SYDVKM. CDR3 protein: CASSFQGATQPKHS.

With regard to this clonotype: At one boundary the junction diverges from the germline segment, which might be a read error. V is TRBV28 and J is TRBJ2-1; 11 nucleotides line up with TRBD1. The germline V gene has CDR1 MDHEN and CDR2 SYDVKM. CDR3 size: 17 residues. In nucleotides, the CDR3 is TGTGCCAGCAGACCCCCCGACGGACAGGGGGCCTACGATGAGCAGTTCTTC. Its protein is CASRPPDGQGAYDEQFF. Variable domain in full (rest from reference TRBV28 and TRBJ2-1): DVKVTQSSRYLVKRTGEKVFLECVQDMDHENMFWYRQDPGLGLRLIYFSYDVKMKEKGDIPEGYSVSREKKERFSLILESASTNQTSMYLCASRPPDGQGAYDEQFFGPGTRLTVL.

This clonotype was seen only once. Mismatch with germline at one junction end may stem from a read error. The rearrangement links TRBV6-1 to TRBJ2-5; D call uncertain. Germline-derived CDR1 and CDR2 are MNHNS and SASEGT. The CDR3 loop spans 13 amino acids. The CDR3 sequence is CASSVRAAETHYF. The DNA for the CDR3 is TGTGCCAGCAGCGTAAGGGCTGCAGAGACCCACTACTTC.

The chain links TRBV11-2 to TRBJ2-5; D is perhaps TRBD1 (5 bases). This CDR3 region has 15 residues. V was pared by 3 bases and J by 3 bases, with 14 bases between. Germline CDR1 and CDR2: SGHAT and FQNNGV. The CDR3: CASSLYQGQKETQYF. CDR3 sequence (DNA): TGTGCCAGCAGCTTGTATCAGGGCCAGAAAGAGACCCAGTACTTC.

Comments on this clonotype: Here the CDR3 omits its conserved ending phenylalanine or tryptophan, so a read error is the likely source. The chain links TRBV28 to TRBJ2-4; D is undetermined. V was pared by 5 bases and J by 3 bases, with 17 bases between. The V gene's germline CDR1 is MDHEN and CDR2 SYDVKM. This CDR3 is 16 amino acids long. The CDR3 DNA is TGTGCCAGCAGTACATACCGGGCCAAGGTCAAAAACATTCAGTACTCC. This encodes CASSTYRAKVKNIQYS.

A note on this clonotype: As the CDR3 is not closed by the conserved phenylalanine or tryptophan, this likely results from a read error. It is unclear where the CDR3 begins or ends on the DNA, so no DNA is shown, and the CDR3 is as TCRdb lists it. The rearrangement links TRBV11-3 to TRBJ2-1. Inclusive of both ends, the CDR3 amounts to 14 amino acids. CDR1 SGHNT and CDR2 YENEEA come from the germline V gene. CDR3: CASSLGVSNKEQFI.

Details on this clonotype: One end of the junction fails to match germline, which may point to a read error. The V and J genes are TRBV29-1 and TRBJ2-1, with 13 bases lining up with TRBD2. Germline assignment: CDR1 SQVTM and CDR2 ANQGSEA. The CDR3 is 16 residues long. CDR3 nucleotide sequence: TGCAACGTTGAGGGACTAGCGGGAAGAGGTTTCATTGAGCAGTTCTTC. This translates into CNVEGLAGRGFIEQFF.

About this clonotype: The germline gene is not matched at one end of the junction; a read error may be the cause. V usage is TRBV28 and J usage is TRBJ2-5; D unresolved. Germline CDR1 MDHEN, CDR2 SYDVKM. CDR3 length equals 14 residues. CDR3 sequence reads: CASSNLTGKEAQYF. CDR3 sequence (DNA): TGTGCCAGCAGCAACCTGACTGGAAAAGAGGCCCAGTACTTC.

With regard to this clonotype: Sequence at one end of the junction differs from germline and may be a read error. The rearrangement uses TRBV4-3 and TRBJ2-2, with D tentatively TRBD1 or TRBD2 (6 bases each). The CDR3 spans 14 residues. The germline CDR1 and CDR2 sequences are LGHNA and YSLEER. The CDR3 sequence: CASSEVGGTGKLFF. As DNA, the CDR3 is TGCGCCAGCAGCGAAGTAGGGGGGACCGGGAAGCTATTTTTT.

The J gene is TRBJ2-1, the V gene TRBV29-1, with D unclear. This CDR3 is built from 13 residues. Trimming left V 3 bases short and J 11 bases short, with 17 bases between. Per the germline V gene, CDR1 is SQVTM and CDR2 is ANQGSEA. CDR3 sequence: CSVDRIQGNKQFF. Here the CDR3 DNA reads TGCAGCGTTGACCGTATACAAGGGAATAAGCAGTTCTTC.

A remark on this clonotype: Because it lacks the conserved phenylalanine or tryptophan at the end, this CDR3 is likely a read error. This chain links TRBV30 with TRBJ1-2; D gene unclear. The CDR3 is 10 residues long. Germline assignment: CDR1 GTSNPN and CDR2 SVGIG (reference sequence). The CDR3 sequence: CSSRSSGYTI. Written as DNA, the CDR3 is TGTTCCTCCCGGTCCAGTGGCTACACCATC.

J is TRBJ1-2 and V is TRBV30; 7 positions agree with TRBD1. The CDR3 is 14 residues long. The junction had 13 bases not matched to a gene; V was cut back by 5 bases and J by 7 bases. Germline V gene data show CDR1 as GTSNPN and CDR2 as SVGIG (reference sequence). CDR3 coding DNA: TGTGCCTGGGCCCGCGACAGGGCCGTCTTTGGCTACACCTTC. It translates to CAWARDRAVFGYTF.

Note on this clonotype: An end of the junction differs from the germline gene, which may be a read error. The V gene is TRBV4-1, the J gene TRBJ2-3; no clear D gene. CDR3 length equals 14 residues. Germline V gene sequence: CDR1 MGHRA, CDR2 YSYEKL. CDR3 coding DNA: TGCGCCAGCACCCAAGATACAACGGGAGATACGCAGTATTTT. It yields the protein CASTQDTTGDTQYF.

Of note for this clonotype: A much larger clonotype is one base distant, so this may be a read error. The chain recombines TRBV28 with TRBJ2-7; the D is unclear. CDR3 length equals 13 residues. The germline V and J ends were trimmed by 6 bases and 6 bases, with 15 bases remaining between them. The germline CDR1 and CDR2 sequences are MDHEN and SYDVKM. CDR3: CASSLIRFGEQYF. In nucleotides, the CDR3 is TGTGCCAGCAGCCTCATTCGCTTTGGCGAGCAGTACTTC.

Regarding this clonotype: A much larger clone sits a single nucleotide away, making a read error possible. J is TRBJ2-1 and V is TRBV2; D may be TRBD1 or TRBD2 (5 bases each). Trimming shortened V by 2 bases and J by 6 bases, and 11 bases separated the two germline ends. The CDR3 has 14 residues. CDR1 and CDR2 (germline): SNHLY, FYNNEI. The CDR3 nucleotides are TGTGCCAGCAGTGAACTGGGACCTTCCAATGAGCAGTTCTTC. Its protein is CASSELGPSNEQFF. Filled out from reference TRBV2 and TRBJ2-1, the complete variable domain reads EPEVTQTPSHQVTQMGQEVILRCVPISNHLYFYWYRQILGQKVEFLVSFYNNEISEKSEIFDDQFSVERPDGSNFTLKIRSTKLEDSAMYFCASSELGPSNEQFFGPGTRLTVL.

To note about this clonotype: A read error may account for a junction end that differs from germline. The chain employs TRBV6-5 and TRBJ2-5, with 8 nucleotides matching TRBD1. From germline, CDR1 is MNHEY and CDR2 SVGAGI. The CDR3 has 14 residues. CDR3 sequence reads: CAGSYAGGKEAQYF. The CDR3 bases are TGTGCCGGCAGTTACGCAGGGGGCAAGGAGGCCCAGTACTTC.

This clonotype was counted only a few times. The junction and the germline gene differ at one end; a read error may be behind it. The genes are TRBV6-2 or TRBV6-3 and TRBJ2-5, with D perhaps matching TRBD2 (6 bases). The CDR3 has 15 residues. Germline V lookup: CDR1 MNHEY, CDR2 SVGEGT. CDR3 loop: CAGSQFGLAEETQYF. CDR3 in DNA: TGTGCCGGCAGTCAATTCGGATTAGCGGAAGAGACCCAGTACTTC.

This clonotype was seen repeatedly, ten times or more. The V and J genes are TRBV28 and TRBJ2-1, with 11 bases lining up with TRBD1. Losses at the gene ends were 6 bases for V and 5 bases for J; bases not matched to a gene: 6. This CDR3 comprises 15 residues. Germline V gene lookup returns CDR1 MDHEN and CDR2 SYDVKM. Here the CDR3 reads CASRSGTGGHNEQFF. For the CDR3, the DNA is TGTGCCAGCAGATCCGGGACAGGGGGGCACAATGAGCAGTTCTTC.

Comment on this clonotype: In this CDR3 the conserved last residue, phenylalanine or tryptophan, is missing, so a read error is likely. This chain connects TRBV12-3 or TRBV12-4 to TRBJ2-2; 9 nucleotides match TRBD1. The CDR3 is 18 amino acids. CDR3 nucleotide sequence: TGTGCCAGCAGCTTCCCCACAGGGGGCTTAGCGAACAGCGGGGAGCTGTTTTCT. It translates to CASSFPTGGLANSGELFS.